The 3 T cell receptor beta chains reported below all come from one sample, sequenced in a study of T cell responses to AZD1222 COVID-19 vaccine. Data came from immunoSEQ multiplex PCR; TCRdb stores just in-frame clones and leaves some out. The table lists approximately 130,000 clones, 88% of them singletons, with 4.5% to 7% in the top ten. The source material was peripheral blood, sampled 28 days after the second AZD1222 dose. These receptors were obtained from an adult who received the AZD1222 COVID-19 vaccine.

J is TRBJ1-1 and V is TRBV27; no reliable D call. Germline V gene lookup returns CDR1 MNHEY and CDR2 SMNVEV (reference sequence). This CDR3 is built from 13 residues. V was shortened by 0 bases and J by 0 bases, with 2 bases between the two germline ends. The CDR3 protein is CASSLSVNTEAFF. CDR3 nucleotides: TGTGCCAGCAGTTTATCTGTGAACACTGAAGCTTTCTTT.

The DNA for the CDR3 is TGTGCCAGCAGTGGGACAGGGAAGGGTGGGGGAGCTTTCTTT. It yields the protein CASSGTGKGGGAFF. The chain recombines TRBV2 with TRBJ1-1, with 8 bases identical to TRBD1. Germline V gives CDR1 SNHLY, CDR2 FYNNEI. The V and J ends lost 4 bases and 10 bases, in that order; junction bases with no gene match: 11. There are 14 residues in the CDR3.

The CDR3 protein is CASSASGGAGSEQFF. CDR3 nucleotide sequence: TGTGCCAGCAGCGCCAGCGGGGGGGCCGGTAGTGAGCAGTTCTTC. The chain links TRBV7-3 to TRBJ2-1; 10 nucleotides line up with TRBD2. V lost 5 bases and J lost 9; bases outside the gene matches: 10. This CDR3 is built from 15 residues. From germline, CDR1 is SGHTA and CDR2 FQGTGA.